One and the same sample provided the 12 T cell receptor beta chains below, sequenced in a study of shared clonotypes between healthy human individuals. Positive CCR7 selection of CD45RO-negative cells yielded the naive CD8 cells, and terminally differentiated effector memory CD45RA+ cells were excluded. The repertoire was sequenced with immunoSEQ multiplex PCR; TCRdb's copy has only in-frame clones and lacks some. Altogether under 2,000,000 clones are present, over 85% being singletons, with the ten largest covering 1% to 1.5%. Sequenced material: naive CD8+ T cells sorted from blood. The source of these receptors is a young man in good health.

The table lists this clone with a count of one. The V gene is TRBV1, the J gene TRBJ2-1; the D call TRBD2 from the table was never checked on the DNA. TRBV1 is given as a pseudogene. CDR3 length: 15 residues. CDR3 region: CTSSRPGRDYNEQFF. The CDR3 DNA reads as TGCACCAGCAGCCGGCCGGGGAGGGACTACAATGAGCAGTTCTTC.

The genes are TRBV4-1 and TRBJ2-3; D is unclear. V was clipped by 3 bases and J by 4 bases, with 8 bases between them. The CDR3 loop spans 13 amino acids. Germline assignment: CDR1 MGHRA and CDR2 YSYEKL. This CDR3 reads CASSHSRADTQYF. The CDR3 region has the DNA TGCGCCAGCAGCCACTCAAGAGCAGATACGCAGTATTTT.

The chain has TRBV7-2 and TRBJ2-7; D possibly uses TRBD1 or TRBD2 (5 bases each). Germline V lookup: CDR1 SGHTA, CDR2 FQGNSA. V was shortened by 2 bases and J by 2 bases, with 16 bases between the two germline ends. This CDR3 is 16 amino acids long. CDR3 loop: CASSLRGTGRTYEQYF. As DNA, the CDR3 is TGTGCCAGCAGCTTAAGAGGTACGGGACGGACCTACGAGCAGTACTTC.

The J gene is TRBJ2-7, the V gene TRBV5-6; 7 bases are a match to TRBD1. The CDR3 covers 15 residues. Looked up from germline, CDR1 is SGHDT and CDR2 is YYEEEE. V was pared by 3 bases and J by 2 bases, with 8 bases of the junction left unmatched. The CDR3 loop reads CASSSPWDSTYEQYF. CDR3 bases: TGTGCCAGCAGCTCACCATGGGACAGCACCTACGAGCAGTACTTC.

V gene TRBV2 combines with J gene TRBJ1-1; 9 nucleotides align to TRBD1. The CDR3 contains 16 residues. Germline lookup yields CDR1 SNHLY and CDR2 FYNNEI. V was pared by 6 bases and J by 2 bases, with 10 bases of the junction left unmatched. The CDR3 region is CASRGTGLGINTEAFF. The CDR3 bases are TGTGCCAGCAGGGGGACAGGGTTGGGGATAAACACTGAAGCTTTCTTT. The entire variable domain, with the rest obtained from reference TRBV2 and TRBJ1-1, is as follows: EPEVTQTPSHQVTQMGQEVILRCVPISNHLYFYWYRQILGQKVEFLVSFYNNEISEKSEIFDDQFSVERPDGSNFTLKIRSTKLEDSAMYFCASRGTGLGINTEAFFGQGTRLTVV.

The rearrangement uses TRBV27 and TRBJ1-2; 8 bases align to TRBD1. The CDR3 runs 17 residues. The V and J ends lost 0 bases and 6 bases, in that order; junction bases with no gene match: 12. From germline, CDR1 is MNHEY and CDR2 SMNVEV (reference sequence). The CDR3 coding sequence is TGTGCCAGCAGTTTATCGACAGGGGACGGGGTGTTGAATGGCTACACCTTC. Protein product: CASSLSTGDGVLNGYTF.

The chain has TRBV30 and TRBJ1-2; D uncertain. Looked up from germline, CDR1 is GTSNPN and CDR2 is SVGIG (reference sequence). The V end lost 4 bases, the J end lost 6 bases, and 12 bases lay between the germline ends. The CDR3 is 12 amino acids. The CDR3 here is CAWNAASDGYTF. The CDR3 DNA reads TGTGCCTGGAATGCGGCATCCGATGGCTACACCTTC.

Worth noting for this clone: At the DNA level, this CDR3 is encoded by other sequences in the same sample as well. The chain joins TRBV2 to TRBJ2-3; D not resolved. CDR3 length: 15 residues. The V and J ends lost 1 base and 3 bases respectively, with 11 bases between them. Germline lookup yields CDR1 SNHLY and CDR2 FYNNEI. The CDR3 loop is CASSEGLAATDTQYF. The CDR3 region has the DNA TGTGCCAGCAGTGAAGGTCTGGCCGCTACAGATACGCAGTATTTT.

This clone was seen more than once but under ten times. Other DNA sequences in this specimen translate into the identical CDR3. The chain uses TRBV27 and TRBJ1-2; TRBD1 is a possible D gene (5 bases). The CDR3 sequence is 13 residues long. Trimming pared 4 bases from V and 5 bases from J, leaving 11 bases between. Germline assignment: CDR1 MNHEY and CDR2 SMNVEV (reference sequence). CDR3 region: CASSYGQGYGYTF. CDR3 sequence (DNA): TGTGCCAGCAGTTACGGGCAGGGTTATGGCTACACCTTC.

Notes on this clone: Other DNA sequences from this sample encode an identical CDR3 as well. The CDR3 region is CASSLTDSNQPQHF. The DNA for the CDR3 is TGTGCCAGCAGTCTGACAGATAGCAATCAGCCCCAGCATTTT. This sequence joins TRBV6-5 and TRBJ1-5; a possible D gene is TRBD1 (5 bases). V shed 5 bases and J shed 0 bases, with 8 bases lying between them. This CDR3 has 14 residues. Germline V gene lookup returns CDR1 MNHEY and CDR2 SVGAGI.

CDR3 sequence: CASSYSERPGRYF. CDR3 DNA sequence: TGTGCCAGCAGTTACTCTGAGAGGCCTGGAAGGTATTTT. This rearrangement joins TRBV6-6 to TRBJ2-3; D unresolved. The CDR3 loop spans 13 amino acids. With 0 bases removed from V and 14 bases from J, the gap between germline ends came to 15 bases. Germline loops: CDR1 MNHNY, CDR2 SVGAGI (reference sequence).

This chain joins TRBV4-1 and TRBJ2-1, with 10 bases lining up with TRBD1. Germline CDR1 reads MGHRA; CDR2 reads YSYEKL. The V and J ends lost 4 bases and 9 bases, in that order; junction bases with no gene match: 9. The CDR3 is 15 residues long. The DNA of the CDR3 is TGCGCCAGCAGCCTAGAGACAGGGGGCAAGGGTGAGCAGTTCTTC. It codes for CASSLETGGKGEQFF.